One sample yielded the 27 T cell receptor beta chains listed below, sequenced in a study of PD-L1 blockade in urothelial cancer. The protocol was immunoSEQ multiplex PCR, while the TCRdb copy is restricted to in-frame clones and leaves out a portion. The sample includes roughly 49,000 clones, about 85% seen only once; the top ten take approximately 7.7%. The sequences come from PBMCs, collected around atezolizumab (anti-PD-L1) treatment. The source of these receptors is a man aged 55 to 69 with urothelial cancer.

This chain connects TRBV19 to TRBJ1-1; D not certain. The ends were cut back, 1 base at V and 3 bases at J, with 6 bases in the middle. Germline CDR1 and CDR2: LNHDA and SQIVND (reference sequence). The CDR3 extends over 13 amino acids. The chain's CDR3 is CASSIVMYTEAFF. For the CDR3, the DNA is TGTGCCAGTAGTATAGTAATGTACACTGAAGCTTTCTTT. Supplemented by reference TRBV19 and TRBJ1-1, the full variable domain reads DGGITQSPKYLFRKEGQNVTLSCEQNLNHDAMYWYRQDPGQGLRLIYYSQIVNDFQKGDIAEGYSVSREKKESFPLTVTSAQKNPTAFYLCASSIVMYTEAFFGQGTRLTVV.

This clone has just one count. The gene calls are TRBV7-9 and TRBJ2-5; the D gene is possibly TRBD2 (5 bases). CDR1 and CDR2 (germline): SEHNR, FQNEAQ (reference sequence). CDR3 length equals 13 residues. V lost 1 base and J 9 bases, leaving 12 bases between the germline ends. Written as DNA, the CDR3 is TGTGCCAGCAGCTTAGGGGAGTTTATGGCCCAGTACTTC. It specifies CASSLGEFMAQYF.

This clone has only one observation. This rearrangement joins TRBV2 to TRBJ1-4; 8 nucleotides align to TRBD1. CDR1 SNHLY and CDR2 FYNNEI come from the germline V gene. V shed 2 bases and J 3 bases; nucleotides not matched to a gene: 2. This CDR3 region has 15 residues. The CDR3 is CASSEWGQANEKLFF. The CDR3 region has the DNA TGTGCCAGCAGTGAATGGGGACAGGCTAATGAAAAACTGTTTTTT.

The chain couples TRBV19 to TRBJ2-1; 8 nucleotides match TRBD2. The germline CDR1 and CDR2 sequences are LNHDA and SQIVND (reference sequence). This CDR3 has 13 amino acids. V trimming: 4 bases; J trimming: 12 bases; junction bases outside the gene matches: 8. The CDR3 here is CASSTSSGGRQFF. The CDR3 bases are TGTGCCAGTAGTACCTCGAGCGGGGGCCGGCAGTTCTTC. The variable domain in full, completed from reference TRBV19 and TRBJ2-1, reads DGGITQSPKYLFRKEGQNVTLSCEQNLNHDAMYWYRQDPGQGLRLIYYSQIVNDFQKGDIAEGYSVSREKKESFPLTVTSAQKNPTAFYLCASSTSSGGRQFFGPGTRLTVL.

V and J are TRBV11-1 and TRBJ1-2; perhaps TRBD1 as D (6 bases). There are 14 residues in the CDR3. Trimming took off 2 bases at V and 4 bases at J, with 11 bases between the two ends. Germline V gene data show CDR1 as SGHAT and CDR2 as FQDESV (reference sequence). The CDR3 protein is CASSLSGVGYGYTF. In nucleotides, the CDR3 is TGTGCCAGCAGCTTATCAGGGGTCGGCTATGGCTACACCTTC.

This clone was counted once. The rearrangement uses TRBV27 and TRBJ1-1; 8 bases are a match to TRBD1. V lost 9 bases, J lost 4 bases, and 10 bases stayed unmatched. The germline V gene has CDR1 MNHEY and CDR2 SMNVEV (reference sequence). The CDR3 covers 14 residues. The CDR3 sequence: CASRDRLTSTEAFF. The CDR3 nucleotides are TGTGCCAGTAGGGACAGGCTGACGAGCACTGAAGCTTTCTTT.

Written as DNA, the CDR3 is TGTGCCAGCAGCCGCGGGGGGCAGAGGGCCGGGGAGCTGTTTTTT. Translation gives CASSRGGQRAGELFF. The genes are TRBV13 and TRBJ2-2; 8 positions match TRBD2. Germline V CDR1 and CDR2: PRHDT, FYEKMQ (reference sequence). J lost 6 bases, V lost 5 bases, and 8 bases had no gene match. The CDR3 covers 15 residues.

This CDR3 is CASSASREGGYTF. The CDR3 DNA sequence: TGTGCCAGCAGCGCTAGCCGGGAGGGTGGCTACACCTTC. This chain links TRBV11-2 with TRBJ1-2, with unresolved D. Trimming took 5 bases from V and 7 from J, leaving 14 bases between them. Looked up from germline, CDR1 is SGHAT and CDR2 is FQNNGV. The CDR3 has 13 amino acids.

Only one count was recorded for this clone. This rearrangement joins TRBV28 to TRBJ1-3; D is ambiguous. The CDR3 consists of 16 residues. Germline loops: CDR1 MDHEN, CDR2 SYDVKM. The V and J ends lost 2 bases and 4 bases respectively, with 15 bases between them. CDR3 amino acids: CASSLPQILGGNTIYF. CDR3 DNA: TGTGCCAGCAGTTTACCTCAGATCCTGGGCGGAAACACCATATATTTT.

This clone has just one count. The genes are TRBV6-5 and TRBJ1-2, with 10 bases matching TRBD1. CDR3 length equals 14 residues. After removal of 1 base from V and 8 bases from J, the junction contained 4 bases not matched to a gene. The germline V gene has CDR1 MNHEY and CDR2 SVGAGI. CDR3 in amino acids: CASSYLDRGIGYTF. CDR3 nucleotides: TGTGCCAGCAGTTACTTGGACAGGGGGATCGGCTACACCTTC.

The J gene is TRBJ2-3, the V gene TRBV5-1, with D maybe TRBD2 (5 bases). Trimming stripped 4 bases from V and 4 bases from J, with 16 bases between. From germline, CDR1 is SGHRS and CDR2 YFSETQ. CDR3 length: 15 amino acids. The CDR3 loop is CASSRDNGVADTQYF. DNA of the CDR3: TGCGCCAGCAGCAGAGACAACGGGGTGGCAGATACGCAGTATTTT.

The CDR3 DNA sequence: TGTGCCAGCAGCCGGGGACAGGGATATAACTATGGCTACACCTTC. Its translation is CASSRGQGYNYGYTF. The chain uses TRBV7-6 and TRBJ1-2; 9 nucleotides match TRBD1. This CDR3 is built from 15 residues. V gave up 5 bases and J gave up 1 base; unmatched junction bases: 5. Per germline, CDR1 SGHVS and CDR2 FNYEAQ.

The chain uses TRBV11-3 and TRBJ2-3; D might be TRBD2 (5 bases). Germline V gives CDR1 SGHNT, CDR2 YENEEA. This CDR3 has 15 amino acids. V gave up 1 base and J gave up 0 bases, with 8 bases separating them. The CDR3 DNA is TGTGCCAGCAGCTTAGGGTCGGGGAGCACAGATACGCAGTATTTT. Encoded protein: CASSLGSGSTDTQYF.

This chain uses TRBV11-2 with TRBJ1-1; D remains ambiguous. Trimming took 2 bases from V and 1 from J, leaving 5 bases between them. Germline values: CDR1 SGHAT, CDR2 FQNNGV. The CDR3 spans 13 residues. In nucleotides, the CDR3 is TGTGCCAGCAGCTTAAGCCCGAACACTGAAGCTTTCTTT. This gives the protein CASSLSPNTEAFF.

The genes are TRBV7-3 and TRBJ1-1; D perhaps matches TRBD1 (6 bases). Between the trimmed V and J ends, which lost 5 bases and 6 bases, there was a span of 13 bases. The CDR3 has 13 amino acids. CDR1 is SGHTA and CDR2 is FQGTGA in the germline V gene. Written as DNA, the CDR3 is TGTGCCAGCAGCCACGGGGGGCCGGCTGAAGCTTTCTTT. Encoded protein: CASSHGGPAEAFF.

This rearrangement joins TRBV21-1 to TRBJ2-7; TRBD2 was called by the table and not checked on the DNA. TRBV21-1 is reported as a pseudogene. The CDR3 runs 14 residues. The CDR3 coding sequence is TGTGCCAGCAGCACGCTCCCCAACGGGGACGAGCAGTACTTC. Its translation is CASSTLPNGDEQYF.

This chain connects TRBV4-1 to TRBJ1-2, with 10 bases that match TRBD1. The CDR3 spans 15 residues. Germline V gene data show CDR1 as MGHRA and CDR2 as YSYEKL. J was trimmed by 4 bases and V by 4 bases; bases with no gene match: 6. Here the CDR3 DNA reads TGCGCCAGCAGCCCGGGGACAGGGGACATCTATGGCTACACCTTC. This translates into CASSPGTGDIYGYTF.

The rearrangement joins TRBV14 to TRBJ1-2, with a weak D call TRBD1 (6 bases). This CDR3 comprises 16 residues. Germline-derived CDR1 and CDR2 are SGHDN and FVKESK. Trimming shortened V by 1 base and J by 4 bases, and 16 bases separated the two germline ends. The CDR3 loop reads CASSQVSTGSLYGYTF. The CDR3 DNA sequence: TGTGCCAGCAGCCAAGTATCGACAGGAAGCCTCTATGGCTACACCTTC. Together with reference TRBV14 and TRBJ1-2, the CDR3 gives the full variable domain: EAGVTQFPSHSVIEKGQTVTLRCDPISGHDNLYWYRRVMGKEIKFLLHFVKESKQDESGMPNNRFLAERTGGTYSTLKVQPAELEDSGVYFCASSQVSTGSLYGYTFGSGTRLTVV.

The genes are TRBV28 and TRBJ2-5, with 9 bases matching TRBD2. Germline trimming cut 2 bases from V and 1 base from J; bases unmatched to any gene: 14. CDR3 length: 19 amino acids. In germline, CDR1 is MDHEN, CDR2 SYDVKM. CDR3 sequence: CASSLRPLILAGVQETQYF. DNA of the CDR3: TGTGCCAGCAGTTTACGTCCTTTAATCTTAGCGGGGGTCCAAGAGACCCAGTACTTC.

V and J are TRBV7-8 and TRBJ1-2; D is undetermined. CDR1 SGHVS and CDR2 FQNEAQ come from the germline V gene. V was trimmed by 1 base and J by 3 bases, leaving 6 bases between them. The CDR3 has 13 residues. The DNA for the CDR3 is TGTGCCAGCAGCTTAGGGGCGTACTATGGCTACACCTTC. This encodes CASSLGAYYGYTF.

The rearrangement joins TRBV10-2 to TRBJ2-3; 12 positions agree with TRBD2. The CDR3 totals 14 residues. V lost 7 bases and J lost 3; bases outside the gene matches: 2. Germline loops: CDR1 WSHSY, CDR2 SAAADI. CDR3 amino acids: CASTSGGATDTQYF. The CDR3 DNA reads as TGCGCCAGCACTAGCGGGGGGGCAACAGATACGCAGTATTTT.

The V and J genes are TRBV19 and TRBJ2-6; no reliable D call. This CDR3 is built from 14 residues. Germline V lookup: CDR1 LNHDA, CDR2 SQIVND (reference sequence). V lost 8 bases and J 0 bases, leaving 8 bases between the germline ends. The CDR3 protein is CASVSVSGANVLTF. Written as DNA, the CDR3 is TGTGCCAGTGTTTCGGTCTCTGGGGCCAACGTCCTGACTTTC.

This rearrangement joins TRBV18 to TRBJ2-2, with D possibly TRBD2 on 6 matching bases. Germline loops: CDR1 KGHSH, CDR2 LQKENI. The CDR3 extends over 15 amino acids. Trimming cost V 3 bases and J 5 bases, with 13 bases left between them. The CDR3 sequence: CASSPQAGWTGELFF. CDR3 nucleotides: TGTGCCAGCTCACCTCAAGCGGGTTGGACCGGGGAGCTGTTTTTT.

The CDR3 sequence: CASSLGGTALSYEQYF. CDR3 DNA: TGTGCCAGCAGCTTAGGGGGGACAGCCTTATCCTACGAGCAGTACTTC. The V gene is TRBV7-2, the J gene TRBJ2-7; the match to TRBD1 covers 7 bases. The CDR3 runs 16 residues. The germline V gene encodes CDR1 SGHTA and CDR2 FQGNSA. The ends lost 1 base at V and 1 base at J; junction bases unmatched: 7.

The chain carries TRBV10-2 and TRBJ2-3, with unresolved D. The CDR3 is 15 amino acids. Germline CDR1 and CDR2: WSHSY and SAAADI. V lost 5 bases, J lost 0 bases, and 12 bases lay in between. CDR3: CASSHHFLSTDTQYF. The CDR3 region has the DNA TGCGCCAGCAGTCACCACTTTCTAAGCACAGATACGCAGTATTTT.

The V and J genes are TRBV7-9 and TRBJ2-1, with 12 bases lining up with TRBD2. V shed 3 bases, J shed 7 bases, and the junction held 1 base outside the gene matches. The CDR3 is 14 amino acids. Germline V CDR1 and CDR2: SEHNR, FQNEAQ (reference sequence). The CDR3 here is CASSFTSGGNEQFF. CDR3 coding DNA: TGTGCCAGCAGCTTCACTAGCGGGGGGAATGAGCAGTTCTTC.

The J gene is TRBJ2-3, the V gene TRBV30, with a weak D call TRBD1 (5 bases). There are 14 residues in the CDR3. Trimming took 3 bases from V and 0 from J, leaving 10 bases between them. Germline V CDR1 and CDR2: GTSNPN, SVGIG (reference sequence). CDR3 loop: CAWRQGASTDTQYF. Here the CDR3 DNA reads TGTGCCTGGAGGCAGGGTGCTAGCACAGATACGCAGTATTTT.